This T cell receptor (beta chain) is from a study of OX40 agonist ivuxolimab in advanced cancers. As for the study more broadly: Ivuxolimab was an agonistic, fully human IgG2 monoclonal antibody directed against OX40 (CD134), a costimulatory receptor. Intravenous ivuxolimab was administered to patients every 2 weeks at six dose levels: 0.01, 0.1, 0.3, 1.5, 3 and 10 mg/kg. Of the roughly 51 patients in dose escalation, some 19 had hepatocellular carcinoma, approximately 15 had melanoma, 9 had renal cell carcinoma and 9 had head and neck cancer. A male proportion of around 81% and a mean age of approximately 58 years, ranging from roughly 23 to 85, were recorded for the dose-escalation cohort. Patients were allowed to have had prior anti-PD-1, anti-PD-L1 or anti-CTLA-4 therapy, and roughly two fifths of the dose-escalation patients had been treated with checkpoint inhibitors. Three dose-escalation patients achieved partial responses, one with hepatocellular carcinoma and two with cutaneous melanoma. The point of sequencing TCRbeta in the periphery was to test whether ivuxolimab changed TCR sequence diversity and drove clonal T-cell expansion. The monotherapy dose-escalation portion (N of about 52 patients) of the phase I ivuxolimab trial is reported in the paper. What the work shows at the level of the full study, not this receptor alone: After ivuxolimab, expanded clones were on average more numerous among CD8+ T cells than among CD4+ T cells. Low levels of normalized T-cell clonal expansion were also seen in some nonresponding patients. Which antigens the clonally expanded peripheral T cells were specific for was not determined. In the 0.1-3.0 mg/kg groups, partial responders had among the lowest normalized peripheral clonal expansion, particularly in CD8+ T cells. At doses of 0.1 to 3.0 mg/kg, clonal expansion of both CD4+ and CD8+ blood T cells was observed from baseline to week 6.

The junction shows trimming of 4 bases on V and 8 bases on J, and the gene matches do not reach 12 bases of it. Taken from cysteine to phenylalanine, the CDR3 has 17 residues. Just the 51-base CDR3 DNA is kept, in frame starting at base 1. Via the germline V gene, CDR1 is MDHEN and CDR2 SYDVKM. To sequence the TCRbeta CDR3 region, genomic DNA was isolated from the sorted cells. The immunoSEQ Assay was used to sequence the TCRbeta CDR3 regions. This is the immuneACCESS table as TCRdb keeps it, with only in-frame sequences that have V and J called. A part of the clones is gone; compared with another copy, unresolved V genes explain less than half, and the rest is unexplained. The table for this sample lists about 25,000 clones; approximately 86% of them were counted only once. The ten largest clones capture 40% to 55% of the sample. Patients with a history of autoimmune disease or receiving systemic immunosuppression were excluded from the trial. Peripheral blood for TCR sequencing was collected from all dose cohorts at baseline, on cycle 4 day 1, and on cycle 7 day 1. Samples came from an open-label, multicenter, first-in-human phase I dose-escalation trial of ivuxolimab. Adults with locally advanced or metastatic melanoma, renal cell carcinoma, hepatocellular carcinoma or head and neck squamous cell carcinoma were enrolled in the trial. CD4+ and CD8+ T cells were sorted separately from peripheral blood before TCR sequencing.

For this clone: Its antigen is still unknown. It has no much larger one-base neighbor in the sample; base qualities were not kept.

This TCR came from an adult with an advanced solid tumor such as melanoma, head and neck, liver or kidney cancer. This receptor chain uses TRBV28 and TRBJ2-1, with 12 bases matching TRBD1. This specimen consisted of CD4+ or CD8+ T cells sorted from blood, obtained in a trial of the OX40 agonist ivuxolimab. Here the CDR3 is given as CASSWAYPGQGAYEQFF. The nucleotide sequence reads TGTGCCAGCAGTTGGGCCTATCCGGGACAGGGGGCATATGAGCAGTTCTTC. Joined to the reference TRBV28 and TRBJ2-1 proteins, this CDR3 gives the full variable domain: DVKVTQSSRYLVKRTGEKVFLECVQDMDHENMFWYRQDPGLGLRLIYFSYDVKMKEKGDIPEGYSVSREKKERFSLILESASTNQTSMYLCASSWAYPGQGAYEQFFGPGTRLTVL.